The rows below give T cell receptor beta chains drawn from one sample of a study of blood T cell repertoires in COVID-19. TCRdb's table, derived via immunoSEQ multiplex PCR, lists solely in-frame clones and lacks some. The sample records fewer than 85,000 clones, roughly four fifths being singletons. The specimen was peripheral blood. The receptors shown here come from a man aged 70 or older with COVID-19, enrolled during active disease. Each CDR3 is given with its conserved first and last residue. D genes are given only for firm matches. Not all rows give a size; the values are once, few, many and, for expanded clones, a class.

j_gene | abundance | v_gene | d_gene | CDR3aa | CDR3nt
TRBJ2-1 | NA | TRBV7-2 | NA | CASSSVTSYNEQFF | TGTGCCAGCAGCTCCGTGACTAGTTACAATGAGCAGTTCTTC
TRBJ2-3 | NA | TRBV27 | NA | CASSFLPPAQYF | TGTGCCAGCAGTTTCCTTCCCCCGGCGCAGTATTTT
TRBJ2-7 | NA | TRBV5-1 | NA | CASSLRGSNPYEQYF | TGCGCCAGCAGCCTGAGGGGGTCGAACCCCTACGAGCAGTACTTC
TRBJ2-5 | NA | TRBV2 | TRBD2 | CASRLTSVQETQYF | TGTGCCAGCAGGCTGACTAGCGTCCAAGAGACCCAGTACTTC
TRBJ1-1 | NA | TRBV5-1 | NA | CASSLVWGLDTEAFF | TGCGCCAGCAGCTTGGTGTGGGGGCTTGACACTGAAGCTTTCTTT
TRBJ2-5 | NA | TRBV7-3 | TRBD1 | CASSADRVGTQYF | TGTGCCAGCAGCGCGGACAGGGTCGGGACCCAGTACTTC
TRBJ1-6 | few | TRBV4-1 | TRBD1 | CASSQDQGGTANSPLHF | TGCGCCAGCAGCCAAGATCAAGGTGGGACAGCTAATTCACCCCTCCACTTT
TRBJ2-4 | NA | TRBV6-5 | NA | CASSYSLGRRWYF | TGTGCCAGCAGTTACTCTCTAGGCAGAAGATGGTACTTC
TRBJ2-7 | NA | TRBV24-1 | TRBD1 | CATSDAGTEVHEQYF | TGTGCCACCAGTGACGCCGGGACAGAGGTCCACGAGCAGTACTTC
TRBJ2-2 | NA | TRBV6-5 | TRBD2 | CASRSSSGSTGELFF | TGTGCCAGCAGATCCTCTAGCGGGAGTACCGGGGAGCTGTTTTTT
TRBJ1-3 | NA | TRBV5-8 | NA | CASSLGQSGNTIYF | TGTGCCAGCAGCTTGGGACAATCTGGAAACACCATATATTTT
TRBJ2-3 | NA | TRBV27 | TRBD1 | CASSRQGSTDTQYF | TGTGCCAGCAGTAGACAGGGGTCCACAGATACGCAGTATTTT
TRBJ1-2 | NA | TRBV7-8 | NA | CASSLGGADYGYTF | TGTGCCAGCAGCTTGGGGGGAGCGGACTATGGCTACACCTTC
TRBJ2-2 | NA | TRBV7-2 | NA | CASSLVSLGLGTGELFF | TGTGCCAGCAGCTTAGTCTCCCTGGGGCTGGGGACCGGGGAGCTGTTTTTT
TRBJ2-7 | NA | TRBV6-5 | TRBD1 | CASSYTDRTYEQYF | TGTGCCAGCAGTTACACGGACAGGACCTACGAGCAGTACTTC
TRBJ2-4 | NA | TRBV28 | NA | CASSPSGAKNIQYF | TGTGCCAGCAGTCCCAGCGGAGCCAAAAACATTCAGTACTTC
TRBJ2-7 | NA | TRBV7-9 | NA | CASSPEGGAYYEQYF | TGTGCCAGCAGCCCCGAAGGGGGAGCATACTACGAGCAGTACTTC
TRBJ2-5 | NA | TRBV18 | TRBD1 | CASSAGQGVQETQYF | TGTGCCAGCTCAGCGGGACAGGGGGTTCAAGAGACCCAGTACTTC
TRBJ2-2 | NA | TRBV19 | NA | CASSGGAAATGELFF | TGTGCCTCCAGTGGGGGGGCGGCAGCCACCGGGGAGCTGTTTTTT
TRBJ2-3 | NA | TRBV4-2 | TRBD2 | CASSQDTGGRTDTQYF | TGTGCCAGCAGCCAAGATACGGGCGGGAGAACAGATACGCAGTATTTT
TRBJ2-7 | NA | TRBV19 | NA | CASRKRPKGGGAYEQYF | TGTGCCAGTAGGAAAAGACCTAAGGGTGGAGGCGCCTACGAGCAGTACTTC
TRBJ2-3 | NA | TRBV7-3 | TRBD1 | CASRRQGTDTQYF | TGTGCCAGCAGACGACAGGGGACAGATACGCAGTATTTT
TRBJ1-5 | NA | TRBV19 | NA | CASSIFSGDQPQHF | TGTGCCAGTAGTATTTTTTCAGGGGATCAGCCCCAGCATTTT
TRBJ2-7 | NA | TRBV19 | NA | CASSISGGSLRGYEQYF | TGTGCCAGTAGTATATCGGGGGGCAGCTTACGGGGCTACGAGCAGTACTTC
TRBJ1-5 | NA | TRBV30 | TRBD1 | CAWSPPGQISNQPQHF | TGTGCCTGGAGTCCACCGGGACAGATAAGCAATCAGCCCCAGCATTTT
TRBJ1-1 | NA | TRBV9 | NA | CASSEGLQDRANTEAFF | TGTGCCAGCAGCGAGGGGCTCCAGGACAGAGCGAACACTGAAGCTTTCTTT
TRBJ1-1 | NA | TRBV7-8 | TRBD1 | CASSLDRGAEAFF | TGTGCCAGCAGCTTAGACAGGGGGGCTGAAGCTTTCTTT
TRBJ2-2 | once | TRBV14 | NA | CASSQDIYTGELFF | TGTGCCAGCAGCCAAGATATTTACACCGGGGAGCTGTTTTTT
TRBJ2-1 | NA | TRBV20-1 | NA | CSAGKHQFF | TGCAGTGCCGGGAAACATCAGTTCTTC
TRBJ2-7 | NA | TRBV5-6 | NA | CASSLGGSPYEQYF | TGTGCCAGCAGCTTGGGCGGCAGCCCCTACGAGCAGTACTTC
TRBJ1-1 | NA | TRBV29-1 | NA | CSVVDWNTEAFF | TGCAGCGTGGTGGACTGGAACACTGAAGCTTTCTTT
TRBJ1-5 | NA | TRBV28 | NA | CASSLLAGKGGQPQHF | TGTGCCAGCAGTTTATTGGCAGGGAAAGGCGGCCAGCCCCAGCATTTT
TRBJ1-4 | NA | TRBV28 | NA | CASAVNEKLFF | TGTGCCAGCGCGGTTAATGAAAAACTGTTTTTT
TRBJ1-5 | NA | TRBV6-2/TRBV6-3 | TRBD1 | CASSRTGHNQPQHF | TGTGCCAGCAGCCGGACAGGGCACAATCAGCCCCAGCATTTT
TRBJ1-1 | NA | TRBV28 | NA | CASSQDVTAFF | TGTGCCAGCAGCCAGGATGTGACAGCTTTCTTT
TRBJ2-7 | NA | TRBV6-2/TRBV6-3 | TRBD2 | CASSPLGAGVPWREQYF | TGTGCCAGCAGTCCCCTCGGGGCGGGAGTTCCGTGGAGAGAGCAGTACTTC